This T cell receptor (beta chain) was obtained from a study of T-cell reconstitution after alpha-beta-depleted transplantation in children. This clonotype was counted a few times. As it was prepared, the TCRbeta library received unique molecular identifiers. TCRdb analysed the PCR reads with MiXCR anew, one entry per CDR3 protein. The table lists some 500,000 distinct CDR3 sequences, approximately 32% of them singletons. V lost 5 bases and J lost 6, with 16 bases in between. This CDR3 has 15 residues. The source material was PBMCs from the stem cell graft donor, sampled from the stem cell graft. The receptor was isolated from a human donor who donated a stem cell graft to a child with aplastic anemia. The V call is TRBV12-3 or TRBV12-4, the J call TRBJ2-2; possible D gene TRBD1, 6 bases. The chain's CDR3 is CASSPRAGDPGELFF. Here the CDR3 DNA reads TGTGCCAGCAGTCCGAGGGCAGGGGATCCCGGGGAGCTGTTTTTT.